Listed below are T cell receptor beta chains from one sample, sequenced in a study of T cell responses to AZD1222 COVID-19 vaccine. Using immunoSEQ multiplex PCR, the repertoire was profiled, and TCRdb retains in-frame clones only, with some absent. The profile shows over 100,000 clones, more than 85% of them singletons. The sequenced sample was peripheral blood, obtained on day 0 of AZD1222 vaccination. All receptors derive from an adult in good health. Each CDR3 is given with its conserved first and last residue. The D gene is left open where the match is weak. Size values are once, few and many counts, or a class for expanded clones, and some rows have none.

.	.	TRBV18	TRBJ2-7	CASSTRGEEQYF	TGTGCCAGCTCAACCAGGGGGGAAGAGCAGTACTTC
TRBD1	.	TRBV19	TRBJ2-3	CASRGQSTDTQYF	TGTGCCAGTAGGGGACAGAGCACAGATACGCAGTATTTT
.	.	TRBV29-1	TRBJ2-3	CSVVQHTQYF	TGCAGCGTTGTCCAACATACGCAGTATTTT
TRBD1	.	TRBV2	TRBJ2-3	CAREKGANTDTQYF	TGTGCCAGGGAGAAGGGGGCGAACACAGATACGCAGTATTTT
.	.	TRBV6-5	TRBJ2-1	CASSADFSYNEQFF	TGTGCCAGCAGCGCGGATTTCTCCTACAATGAGCAGTTCTTC
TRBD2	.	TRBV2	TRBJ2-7	CASRALTSDDEQYF	TGTGCCAGCAGGGCCCTGACTAGCGACGACGAGCAGTACTTC
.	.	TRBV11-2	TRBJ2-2	CASSPVRATGELFF	TGTGCCAGCAGCCCCGTCCGGGCTACCGGGGAGCTGTTTTTT
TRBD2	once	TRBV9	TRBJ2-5	CASSEVGLAGQGETQYF	TGTGCCAGCAGCGAGGTGGGACTAGCGGGACAAGGAGAGACCCAGTACTTC
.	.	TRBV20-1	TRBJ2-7	CSARGPGEQYF	TGCAGTGCTAGGGGGCCCGGAGAGCAGTACTTC
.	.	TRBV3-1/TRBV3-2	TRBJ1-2	CASSAGLNYGYTF	TGTGCCAGCAGCGCGGGACTGAACTATGGCTACACCTTC
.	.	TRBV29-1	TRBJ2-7	CSVALNPISEGGEQYF	TGCAGCGTTGCTCTTAATCCAATTTCGGAGGGTGGCGAGCAGTACTTC
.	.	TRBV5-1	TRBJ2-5	CASSPAGEETQYF	TGCGCCAGCAGTCCGGCGGGTGAAGAGACCCAGTACTTC
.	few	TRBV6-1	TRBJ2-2	CASSDGIGGELFF	TGTGCCAGCAGTGACGGAATCGGCGGGGAGCTGTTTTTT
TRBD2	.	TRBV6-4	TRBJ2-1	CASSGDSGSNEQFF	TGTGCCAGCAGTGGCGATAGCGGGAGTAATGAGCAGTTCTTC
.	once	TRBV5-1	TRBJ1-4	CASSFQGSMGEKLFF	TGCGCCAGCAGCTTTCAAGGGTCGATGGGAGAAAAACTGTTTTTT
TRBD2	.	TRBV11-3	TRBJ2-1	CASSPLAGANEQFF	TGTGCCAGCAGCCCTCTAGCGGGAGCGAATGAGCAGTTCTTC
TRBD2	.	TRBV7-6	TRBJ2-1	CASSPFRGSNEQFF	TGTGCCAGCAGCCCGTTTCGCGGGAGTAATGAGCAGTTCTTC
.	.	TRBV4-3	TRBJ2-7	CASSQEGGQDREQYF	TGCGCCAGCAGCCAAGAGGGGGGACAAGATCGCGAGCAGTACTTC
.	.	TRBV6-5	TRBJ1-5	CASSKPGANQPQHF	TGTGCCAGCAGTAAACCCGGGGCCAATCAGCCCCAGCATTTT
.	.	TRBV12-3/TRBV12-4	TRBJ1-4	CASSLSMKGKLFF	TGTGCCAGCAGTTTAAGTATGAAAGGAAAACTGTTTTTT
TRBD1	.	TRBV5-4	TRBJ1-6	CASSLREQGVSSPLHF	TGTGCCAGCAGCTTACGGGAACAGGGGGTGAGTTCACCCCTCCACTTT
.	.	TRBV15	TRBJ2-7	CATSRGYEQYF	TGTGCCACCAGCAGGGGTTACGAGCAGTACTTC
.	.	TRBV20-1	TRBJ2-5	CSARGRQTQYF	TGCAGTGCTAGAGGTCGTCAGACCCAGTACTTC